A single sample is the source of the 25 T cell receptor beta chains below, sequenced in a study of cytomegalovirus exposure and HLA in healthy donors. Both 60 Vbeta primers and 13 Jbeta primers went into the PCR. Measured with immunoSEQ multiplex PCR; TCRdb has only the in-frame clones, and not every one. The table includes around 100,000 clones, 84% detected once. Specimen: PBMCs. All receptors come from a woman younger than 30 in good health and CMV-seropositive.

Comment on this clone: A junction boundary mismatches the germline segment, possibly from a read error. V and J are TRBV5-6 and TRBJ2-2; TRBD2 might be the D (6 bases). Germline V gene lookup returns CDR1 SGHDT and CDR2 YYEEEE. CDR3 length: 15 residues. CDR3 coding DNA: TGTGCCAGCAGCCTCGGGAGCGCGAATACCGGGGAGCTGTTTTTT. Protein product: CASSLGSANTGELFF.

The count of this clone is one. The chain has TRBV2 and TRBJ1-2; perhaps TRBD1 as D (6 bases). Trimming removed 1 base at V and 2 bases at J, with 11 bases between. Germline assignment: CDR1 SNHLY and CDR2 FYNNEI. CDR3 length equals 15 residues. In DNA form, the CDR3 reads TGTGCCAGCAGTGAAGAGCAGGGGCTCAACTATGGCTACACCTTC. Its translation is CASSEEQGLNYGYTF. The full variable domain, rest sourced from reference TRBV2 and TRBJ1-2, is EPEVTQTPSHQVTQMGQEVILRCVPISNHLYFYWYRQILGQKVEFLVSFYNNEISEKSEIFDDQFSVERPDGSNFTLKIRSTKLEDSAMYFCASSEEQGLNYGYTFGSGTRLTVV.

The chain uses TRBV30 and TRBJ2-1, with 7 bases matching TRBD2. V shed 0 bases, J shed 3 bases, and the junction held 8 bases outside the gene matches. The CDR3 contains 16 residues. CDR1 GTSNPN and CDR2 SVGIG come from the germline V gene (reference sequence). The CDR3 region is CAWSVTGLVGYNEQFF. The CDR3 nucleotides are TGTGCCTGGAGTGTAACTGGACTAGTAGGCTACAATGAGCAGTTCTTC.

The DNA for the CDR3 is TGTGCCACCAGCAGCCCCATAGCGGGAGGGCCTGAGCAAGAGACCCAGTACTTC. The encoded protein is CATSSPIAGGPEQETQYF. The chain is built from TRBV15 and TRBJ2-5, with TRBD2 matching 11 bases. This CDR3 is built from 18 residues. Germline V gene lookup returns CDR1 LNHNV and CDR2 YYDKDF (reference sequence). V lost 3 bases to trimming and J lost 2 bases; unmatched junction nucleotides: 11.

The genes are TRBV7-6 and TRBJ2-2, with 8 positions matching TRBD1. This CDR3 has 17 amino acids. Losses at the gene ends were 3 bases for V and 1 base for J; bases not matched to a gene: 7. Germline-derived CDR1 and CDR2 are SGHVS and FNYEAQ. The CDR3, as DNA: TGTGCCAGCAGCTTCCCCACAGGGGGTCAGAACACCGGGGAGCTGTTTTTT. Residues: CASSFPTGGQNTGELFF. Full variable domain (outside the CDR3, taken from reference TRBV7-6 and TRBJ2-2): GAGVSQSPRYKVTKRGQDVALRCDPISGHVSLYWYRQALGQGPEFLTYFNYEAQQDKSGLPNDRFSAERPEGSISTLTIQRTEQRDSAMYRCASSFPTGGQNTGELFFGEGSRLTVL.

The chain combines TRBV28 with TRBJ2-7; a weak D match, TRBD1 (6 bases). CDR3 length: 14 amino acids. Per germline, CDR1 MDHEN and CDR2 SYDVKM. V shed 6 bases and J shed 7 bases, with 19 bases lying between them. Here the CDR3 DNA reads TGTGCCAGCAGAGCAAACAGGGAGCGGCGAGAGCAGTACTTC. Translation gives CASRANRERREQYF.

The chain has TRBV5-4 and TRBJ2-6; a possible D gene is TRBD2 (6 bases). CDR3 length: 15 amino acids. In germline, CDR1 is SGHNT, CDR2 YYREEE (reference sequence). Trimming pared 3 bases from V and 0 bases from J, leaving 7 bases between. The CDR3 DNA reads TGTGCCAGCAGCTGGAGGGGCTCTGGGGCCAACGTCCTGACTTTC. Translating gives CASSWRGSGANVLTF.

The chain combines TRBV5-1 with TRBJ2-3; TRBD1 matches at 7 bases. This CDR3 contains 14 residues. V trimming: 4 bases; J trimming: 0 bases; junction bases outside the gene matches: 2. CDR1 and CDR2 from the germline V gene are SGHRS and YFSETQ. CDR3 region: CASSEGQSTDTQYF. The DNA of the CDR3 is TGCGCCAGCAGCGAGGGACAGAGCACAGATACGCAGTATTTT.

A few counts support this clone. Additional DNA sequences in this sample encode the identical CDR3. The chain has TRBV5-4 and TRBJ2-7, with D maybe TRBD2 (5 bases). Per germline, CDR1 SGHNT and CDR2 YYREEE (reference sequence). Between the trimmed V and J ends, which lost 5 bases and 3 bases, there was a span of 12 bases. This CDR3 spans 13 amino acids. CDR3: CASRLRGSYEQYF. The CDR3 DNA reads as TGTGCCAGCAGATTACGAGGGAGCTACGAGCAGTACTTC.

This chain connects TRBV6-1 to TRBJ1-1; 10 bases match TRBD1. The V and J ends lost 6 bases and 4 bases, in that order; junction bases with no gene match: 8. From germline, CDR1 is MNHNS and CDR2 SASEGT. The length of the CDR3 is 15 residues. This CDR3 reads CASRDRGRGSTEAFF. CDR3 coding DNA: TGTGCCAGCAGAGACAGGGGGCGAGGGTCCACTGAAGCTTTCTTT.

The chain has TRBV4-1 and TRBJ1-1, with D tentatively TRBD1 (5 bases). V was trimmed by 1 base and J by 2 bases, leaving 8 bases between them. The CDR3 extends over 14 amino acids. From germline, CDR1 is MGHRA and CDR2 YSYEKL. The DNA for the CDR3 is TGCGCCAGCAGCCAAGGACAGACTAACACTGAAGCTTTCTTT. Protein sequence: CASSQGQTNTEAFF.

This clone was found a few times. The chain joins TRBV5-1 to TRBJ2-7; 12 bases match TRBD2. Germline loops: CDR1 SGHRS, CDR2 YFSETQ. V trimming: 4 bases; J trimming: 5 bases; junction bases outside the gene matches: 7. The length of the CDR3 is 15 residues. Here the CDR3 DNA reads TGCGCCAGCAGCCCGGCTAGCGGGAGGGCGAACGAGCAGTACTTC. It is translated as CASSPASGRANEQYF.

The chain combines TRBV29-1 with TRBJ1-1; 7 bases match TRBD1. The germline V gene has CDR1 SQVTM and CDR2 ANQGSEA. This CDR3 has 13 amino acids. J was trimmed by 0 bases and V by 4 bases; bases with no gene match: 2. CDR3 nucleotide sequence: TGCAGCGTTGTTGGGACAGTGAACACTGAAGCTTTCTTT. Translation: CSVVGTVNTEAFF.

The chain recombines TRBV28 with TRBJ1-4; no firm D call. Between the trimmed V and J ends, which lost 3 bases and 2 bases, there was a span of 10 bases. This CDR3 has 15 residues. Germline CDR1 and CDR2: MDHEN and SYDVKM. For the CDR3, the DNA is TGTGCCAGCAGTTTCGAGGGATTTACTAATGAAAAACTGTTTTTT. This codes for CASSFEGFTNEKLFF.

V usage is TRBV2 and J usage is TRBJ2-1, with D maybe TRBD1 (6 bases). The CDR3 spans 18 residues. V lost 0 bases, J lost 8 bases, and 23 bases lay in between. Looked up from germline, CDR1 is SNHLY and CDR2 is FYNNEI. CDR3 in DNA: TGTGCCAGCAGTGAAGCGCCCCTGGGGGCGGTGAGTGGGGATGAGCAGTTCTTC. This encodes CASSEAPLGAVSGDEQFF.

As DNA, the CDR3 is TGTGCCAGCAGTGCCCGACGGAGCTCCTACGAGCAGTACTTC. This encodes CASSARRSSYEQYF. The chain carries TRBV25-1 and TRBJ2-7; D not certain. Trimming removed 4 bases from V and 0 bases from J, with 10 bases in between. Germline-derived CDR1 and CDR2 are MGHDK and SYGVNS. The CDR3 contains 14 residues.

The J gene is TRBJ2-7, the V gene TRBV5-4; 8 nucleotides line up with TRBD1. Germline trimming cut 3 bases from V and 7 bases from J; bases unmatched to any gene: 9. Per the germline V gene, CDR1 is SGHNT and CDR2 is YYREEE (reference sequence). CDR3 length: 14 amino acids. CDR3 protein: CASSSSGGAGEQYF. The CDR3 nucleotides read TGTGCCAGCAGCTCGTCAGGGGGCGCGGGGGAGCAGTACTTC.

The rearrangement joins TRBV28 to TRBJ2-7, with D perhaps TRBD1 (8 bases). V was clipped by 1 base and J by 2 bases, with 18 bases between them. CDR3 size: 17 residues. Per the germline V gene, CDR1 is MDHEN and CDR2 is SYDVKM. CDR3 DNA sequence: TGTGCCAGCAGTTTATTCGCCACAGGGGGAGGGCCCTACGAGCAGTACTTC. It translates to CASSLFATGGGPYEQYF.

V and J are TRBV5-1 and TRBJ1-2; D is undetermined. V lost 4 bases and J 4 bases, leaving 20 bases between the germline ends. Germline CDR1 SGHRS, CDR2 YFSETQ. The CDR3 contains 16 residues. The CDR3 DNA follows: TGCGCCAGCAGCCTTAAATTCATCCTACGGGGCTATGGCTACACCTTC. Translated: CASSLKFILRGYGYTF.

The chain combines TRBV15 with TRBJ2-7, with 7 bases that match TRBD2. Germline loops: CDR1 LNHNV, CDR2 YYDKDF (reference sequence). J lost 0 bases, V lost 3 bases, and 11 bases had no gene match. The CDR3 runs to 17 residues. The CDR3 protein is CATSSMRLALSSYEQYF. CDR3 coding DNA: TGTGCCACCAGCAGTATGCGACTAGCTCTCAGCTCCTACGAGCAGTACTTC.

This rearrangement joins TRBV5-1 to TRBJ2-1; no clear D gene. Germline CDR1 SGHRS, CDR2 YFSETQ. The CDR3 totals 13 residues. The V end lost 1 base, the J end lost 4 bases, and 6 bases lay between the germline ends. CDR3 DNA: TGCGCCAGCAGCTTGTCCGAGTACAATGAGCAGTTCTTC. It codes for CASSLSEYNEQFF.

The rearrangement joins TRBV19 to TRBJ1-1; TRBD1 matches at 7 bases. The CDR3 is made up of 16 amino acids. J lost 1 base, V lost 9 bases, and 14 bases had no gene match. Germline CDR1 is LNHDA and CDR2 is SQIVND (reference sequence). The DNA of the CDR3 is TGTGCCAGATGGAGAGACAGGGCGCGAAGGAACACTGAAGCTTTCTTT. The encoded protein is CARWRDRARRNTEAFF.

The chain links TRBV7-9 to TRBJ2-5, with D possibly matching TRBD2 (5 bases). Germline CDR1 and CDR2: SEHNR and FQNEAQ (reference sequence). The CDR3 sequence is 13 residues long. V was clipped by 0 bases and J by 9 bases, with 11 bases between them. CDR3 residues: CASSLAGEEAQYF. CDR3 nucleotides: TGTGCCAGCAGCTTAGCGGGAGAGGAGGCCCAGTACTTC.

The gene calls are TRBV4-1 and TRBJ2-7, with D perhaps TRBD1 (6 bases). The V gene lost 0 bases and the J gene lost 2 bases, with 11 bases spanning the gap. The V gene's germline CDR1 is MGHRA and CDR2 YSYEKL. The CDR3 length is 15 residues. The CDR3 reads CASSQEGAQPYEQYF. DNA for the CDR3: TGCGCCAGCAGCCAAGAGGGGGCACAACCCTACGAGCAGTACTTC.

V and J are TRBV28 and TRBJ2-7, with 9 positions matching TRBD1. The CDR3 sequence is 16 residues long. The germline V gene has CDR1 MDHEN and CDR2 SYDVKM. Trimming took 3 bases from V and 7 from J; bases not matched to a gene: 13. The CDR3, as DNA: TGTGCCAGCAGTTTTCTTCCCGGGACAGGGTTAGGGGAGCAGTACTTC. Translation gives CASSFLPGTGLGEQYF.